One and the same sample provided the 13 T cell receptor beta chains below, sequenced in a study of blood T cell repertoires in COVID-19. The method was immunoSEQ multiplex PCR; TCRdb's version includes in-frame clones alone and lacks a portion of them. The sample consists of approximately 500,000 clones, 89% of them appearing once. Sequenced sample: peripheral blood. These receptors were obtained from a man between 18 and 35 years old with COVID-19, enrolled during active disease.

The chain couples TRBV7-2 to TRBJ1-1; TRBD1 is a possible D gene (6 bases). The ends were cut back, 3 bases at V and 5 bases at J, with 13 bases in the middle. Germline V gives CDR1 SGHTA, CDR2 FQGNSA. The CDR3 runs 14 residues. The CDR3 protein is CASSLPGGRTEAFF. Written as DNA, the CDR3 is TGTGCCAGCAGCTTGCCGGGGGGGCGGACTGAAGCTTTCTTT.

The chain combines TRBV7-9 with TRBJ1-2; 8 bases are a match to TRBD1. After removal of 5 bases from V and 8 bases from J, the junction contained 10 bases not matched to a gene. Germline V gene data show CDR1 as SEHNR and CDR2 as FQNEAQ (reference sequence). The CDR3 has 14 residues. The CDR3 sequence is CASSQTGRDRGYTF. In DNA form, the CDR3 reads TGTGCCAGCAGCCAAACCGGACGGGACAGGGGCTACACCTTC.

The chain recombines TRBV23-1 with TRBJ1-2; 9 bases fit TRBD1. TRBV23-1 is sorted into the ORF group, with uncertain function. Trimming took 7 bases from V and 1 from J; bases not matched to a gene: 16. The CDR3 has 18 residues. The CDR3 protein is CASTPLTNRGRLNYGYTF. The CDR3 nucleotides read TGCGCCAGCACCCCTTTAACTAACAGGGGGCGTCTTAACTATGGCTACACCTTC.

The chain is built from TRBV7-8 and TRBJ1-6; no firm D call. V dropped 5 bases and J dropped 6 bases, with 11 bases sitting between them. The CDR3 has 14 amino acids. Per germline, CDR1 SGHVS and CDR2 FQNEAQ. The CDR3 protein is CASSSRTTNSPLHF. In nucleotides, the CDR3 is TGTGCCAGCAGCAGTCGGACTACTAATTCACCCCTCCACTTT.

The V call is TRBV6-4, the J call TRBJ2-7; 7 bases line up with TRBD1. V lost 4 bases, J lost 5 bases, and 8 bases stayed unmatched. CDR3 length: 14 residues. Germline assignment: CDR1 MRHNA and CDR2 SNTAGT. CDR3 bases: TGTGCCAGCAGTGTCATCACAGGGGTCCACGAGCAGTACTTC. This gives the protein CASSVITGVHEQYF.

The gene calls are TRBV24-1 and TRBJ2-1, with 9 bases that match TRBD1. The CDR3 loop spans 15 amino acids. Germline lookup yields CDR1 KGHDR and CDR2 SFDVKD. Trimming removed 4 bases from V and 7 bases from J; junction bases left unmatched: 7. CDR3 loop: CATSDLDRGLNEQFF. The CDR3 DNA is TGTGCCACCAGTGACCTGGACAGGGGCCTTAATGAGCAGTTCTTC.

The gene calls are TRBV7-2 and TRBJ2-7; 7 nucleotides agree with TRBD2. The CDR3 length is 14 residues. Looked up from germline, CDR1 is SGHTA and CDR2 is FQGNSA. The J segment lost 3 bases and the V segment lost 5 bases, leaving 7 bases of the junction unmatched. In DNA form, the CDR3 reads TGTGCCAGCAGCGAGGGACTATACCTCTACGAGCAGTACTTC. This sequence encodes CASSEGLYLYEQYF.

The chain has TRBV19 and TRBJ2-7; 12 bases match TRBD1. J gave up 5 bases and V 5 bases, and 7 bases lay outside the gene matches. The germline CDR1 and CDR2 sequences are LNHDA and SQIVND (reference sequence). There are 15 residues in the CDR3. The CDR3 is CASSYSGTGGDEQYF. CDR3 nucleotides: TGTGCCAGTAGTTATTCCGGGACAGGGGGCGACGAGCAGTACTTC.

V is TRBV11-3 and J is TRBJ1-2; D is perhaps TRBD1 (6 bases). This CDR3 comprises 14 residues. Germline V gives CDR1 SGHNT, CDR2 YENEEA. The V gene lost 3 bases and the J gene lost 4 bases, with 12 bases spanning the gap. CDR3 sequence (DNA): TGTGCCAGCAGCTTGAACAGGGCCTCCTATGGCTACACCTTC. Translation: CASSLNRASYGYTF. The full variable domain, rest sourced from reference TRBV11-3 and TRBJ1-2, is EAGVVQSPRYKIIEKKQPVAFWCNPISGHNTLYWYLQNLGQGPELLIRYENEEAVDDSQLPKDRFSAERLKGVDSTLKIQPAELGDSAVYLCASSLNRASYGYTFGSGTRLTVV.

This chain connects TRBV9 to TRBJ2-7, with 9 bases identical to TRBD2. V lost 0 bases to trimming and J lost 4 bases; unmatched junction nucleotides: 5. The CDR3 runs to 15 residues. Germline V lookup: CDR1 SGDLS, CDR2 YYNGEE. The chain's CDR3 is CASSVEASGKYEQYF. In DNA, the CDR3 is TGTGCCAGCAGCGTAGAGGCTAGCGGGAAATACGAGCAGTACTTC.

The chain uses TRBV19 and TRBJ1-1, with 8 bases identical to TRBD1. The ends lost 5 bases at V and 5 bases at J; junction bases unmatched: 7. The CDR3 extends over 14 amino acids. Germline CDR1 reads LNHDA; CDR2 reads SQIVND (reference sequence). The CDR3 here is CASSPGQGLTEAFF. In DNA form, the CDR3 reads TGTGCCAGTAGTCCAGGACAGGGATTAACTGAAGCTTTCTTT. Drawing the rest from reference TRBV19 and TRBJ1-1, the complete variable domain is DGGITQSPKYLFRKEGQNVTLSCEQNLNHDAMYWYRQDPGQGLRLIYYSQIVNDFQKGDIAEGYSVSREKKESFPLTVTSAQKNPTAFYLCASSPGQGLTEAFFGQGTRLTVV.

This clone was detected only a few times. The gene calls are TRBV18 and TRBJ2-5; 9 positions agree with TRBD2. After removal of 3 bases from V and 4 bases from J, the junction contained 6 bases not matched to a gene. The CDR3 consists of 15 residues. The germline V gene encodes CDR1 KGHSH and CDR2 LQKENI. The CDR3 DNA is TGTGCCAGCTCACCGTTGGCGGGAGGGGGAGAGACCCAGTACTTC. Translation gives CASSPLAGGGETQYF. The full variable domain, in which reference TRBV18 and TRBJ2-5 provide the parts outside the CDR3, is NAGVMQNPRHLVRRRGQEARLRCSPMKGHSHVYWYRQLPEEGLKFMVYLQKENIIDESGMPKERFSAEFPKEGPSILRIQQVVRGDSAAYFCASSPLAGGGETQYFGPGTRLLVL.

The V gene is TRBV5-3, the J gene TRBJ2-4, with D tentatively TRBD1 (7 bases). TRBV5-3 is classed as an ORF, of uncertain function. V lost 0 bases and J lost 1, with 29 bases in between. The CDR3 sequence is 22 residues long. Here the CDR3 DNA reads TGTGCCAGAAGCTTGGTTTTATCGTCGCAGGGGGGTTTCTCTAATGCCAAAAACATTCAGTACTTC. Translating it yields CARSLVLSSQGGFSNAKNIQYF.